The subject of this entry is one T cell receptor (beta chain). Its antigen is currently unknown. These data come from a study of shared clonotypes between healthy human individuals. Study-wide background: Researchers assigned three CD4 naive, three CD4 memory, two CD8 naive and one CD8 memory plate to each donor. Points from the study as a whole: Apart from blood, nothing was sampled; tissue repertoires likely differ.

Deep-level assay runs were performed. Method: immunoSEQ multiplex PCR; TCRdb's copy keeps in-frame clones and lacks some. The table lists around 2.5 million clones, approximately 94% of them singletons. Germline V gene sequence: CDR1 SGHNT, CDR2 YYREEE (reference sequence). V was trimmed by 0 bases and J by 6 bases, leaving 9 bases between them. CDR3 length: 14 amino acids. The clonotype was recovered from a man between 18 and 29 years old in good health. Some clones in this sample may be carry-over from other donors' samples. Input material: naive CD4+ T cells from PBMCs. Subset given: CD45RA+ positively selected. This chain joins TRBV5-4 and TRBJ2-2; D is uncertain. The CDR3 loop is CASSLGSGAGELFF. As DNA, the CDR3 is TGTGCCAGCAGCTTGGGGTCTGGAGCCGGGGAGCTGTTTTTT.